One and the same sample provided the 7 T cell receptor beta chains below, sequenced in a study of cytomegalovirus exposure and HLA in healthy donors. This PCR relied on a set of 60 Vbeta primers and 13 Jbeta primers. Produced via immunoSEQ multiplex PCR; TCRdb's table is partial and in-frame only. Here the sample spans about 92,000 clones, roughly 80% being singletons. Sequenced: PBMCs. These receptors were taken from a girl aged 2-15 years in good health and CMV-seropositive.

The V call is TRBV5-6, the J call TRBJ2-3; 7 positions match TRBD2. The CDR3 has 16 amino acids. With 3 bases clipped from V and 0 bases from J, the junction kept 7 bases outside the gene matches. Germline lookup yields CDR1 SGHDT and CDR2 YYEEEE. In DNA, the CDR3 is TGTGCCAGCAGCTACGTCTCACTAGCGAGCACAGATACGCAGTATTTT. Its protein product is CASSYVSLASTDTQYF.

The rearrangement links TRBV6-5 to TRBJ1-4; 7 bases match TRBD1. Looked up from germline, CDR1 is MNHEY and CDR2 is SVGAGI. V lost 4 bases to trimming and J lost 7 bases; unmatched junction nucleotides: 9. The CDR3 runs to 15 residues. The CDR3 reads CASSSLTGWGEKLFF. Written as DNA, the CDR3 is TGTGCCAGCAGTTCCTTGACAGGGTGGGGTGAAAAACTGTTTTTT.

This rearrangement joins TRBV7-6 to TRBJ1-5, with a tentative D call TRBD1 (5 bases). Germline loops: CDR1 SGHVS, CDR2 FNYEAQ. The CDR3 totals 13 residues. The V end lost 4 bases, the J end lost 8 bases, and 12 bases lay between the germline ends. CDR3 amino acids: CASSSDVGEPQHF. CDR3 sequence (DNA): TGTGCCAGCAGCTCGGATGTAGGGGAGCCCCAGCATTTT.

The rearrangement joins TRBV9 to TRBJ1-1; D is perhaps TRBD1 (6 bases). Trimming left V 3 bases short and J 8 bases short, with 8 bases between. The CDR3 consists of 11 residues. CDR1 SGDLS and CDR2 YYNGEE come from the germline V gene. As DNA, the CDR3 is TGTGCCAGCAGCGACGGGACAGAAGCTTTCTTT. As protein: CASSDGTEAFF.

This clone was seen only a few times. The chain links TRBV4-1 to TRBJ1-5, with 7 bases aligning to TRBD1. Germline assignment: CDR1 MGHRA and CDR2 YSYEKL. After removal of 4 bases from V and 7 bases from J, the junction contained 10 bases not matched to a gene. This CDR3 comprises 15 residues. CDR3 bases: TGCGCCAGCAGCCTGGAGGACAGGAAGAGGCAGCCCCAGCATTTT. It translates to CASSLEDRKRQPQHF.

This rearrangement joins TRBV6-5 to TRBJ2-7, with D possibly matching TRBD1 (6 bases). Germline V lookup: CDR1 MNHEY, CDR2 SVGAGI. CDR3 size: 12 residues. V lost 6 bases and J lost 6, with 12 bases in between. The CDR3 sequence: CASSPGAAEQYF. CDR3 coding DNA: TGTGCCAGCAGCCCAGGGGCGGCCGAGCAGTACTTC.

The chain has TRBV18 and TRBJ2-1; D unresolved. The CDR3 runs 14 residues. Per germline, CDR1 KGHSH and CDR2 LQKENI. The V and J ends lost 4 bases and 7 bases respectively, with 14 bases between them. CDR3 bases: TGTGCCAGCTCACGAGACTCCGCTGAGAATGAGCAGTTCTTC. Translation gives CASSRDSAENEQFF. Supplemented by reference TRBV18 and TRBJ2-1, the full variable domain reads NAGVMQNPRHLVRRRGQEARLRCSPMKGHSHVYWYRQLPEEGLKFMVYLQKENIIDESGMPKERFSAEFPKEGPSILRIQQVVRGDSAAYFCASSRDSAENEQFFGPGTRLTVL.